Each of the 18 T cell receptor beta chains below was sequenced from the same sample in a study of blood T cells in healthy people across ages. Using a J-beta primer mix together with a sample-barcoded 5' primer, a second PCR was run for roughly 7 to 12 cycles. MiXCR, applied by TCRdb to the 5' RACE reads, yields one record per CDR3 protein. The repertoire has approximately 810,000 distinct CDR3 sequences, around 34% of them found once; the top ten carry roughly 13%. Sequenced: blood. The receptor source for this set is a man between 18 and 35 years old in good health.

This clonotype was detected a few times. V is TRBV4-3 and J is TRBJ2-1, with D tentatively TRBD2 (5 bases). With 1 base removed from V and 0 bases from J, the gap between germline ends came to 19 bases. From germline, CDR1 is LGHNA and CDR2 YSLEER. The CDR3 spans 19 residues. CDR3 protein: CASSQGFRSLGSSYNEQFF. CDR3 DNA sequence: TGCGCCAGCAGCCAAGGATTCAGGAGTCTGGGGAGCTCCTACAATGAGCAGTTCTTC.

This clonotype appeared a few times. The chain has TRBV25-1 and TRBJ2-3; D perhaps matches TRBD2 (6 bases). The CDR3 sequence is 14 residues long. Trimming shortened V by 4 bases and J by 4 bases, and 12 bases separated the two germline ends. Germline lookup yields CDR1 MGHDK and CDR2 SYGVNS. The CDR3 sequence is CASSVAGKADTQYF. CDR3 bases: TGTGCCAGCAGTGTGGCGGGGAAGGCAGATACGCAGTATTTT.

This chain connects TRBV29-1 to TRBJ2-2; D unresolved. CDR1 is SQVTM and CDR2 is ANQGSEA in the germline V gene. With 2 bases removed from V and 6 bases from J, the gap between germline ends came to 1 base. There are 10 residues in the CDR3. The CDR3 DNA is TGCAGCGTTGAATCCGGGGAGCTGTTTTTT. Its protein is CSVESGELFF.

In this sample, this clonotype turned up many times. The chain employs TRBV6-6 and TRBJ2-1, with D perhaps assigned TRBD1 or TRBD2 (7 bases each). Germline lookup yields CDR1 MNHNY and CDR2 SVGAGI (reference sequence). This CDR3 has 17 amino acids. The V and J ends lost 4 bases and 4 bases respectively, with 20 bases between them. The CDR3 region is CASSSTPGGDEYNEQFF. CDR3 nucleotides: TGTGCCAGCAGTTCCACACCAGGGGGGGACGAGTACAATGAGCAGTTCTTC.

The chain has TRBV16 and TRBJ2-7; D is ambiguous. Per the germline V gene, CDR1 is KGHSY and CDR2 is FQNENV. V was trimmed by 0 bases and J by 4 bases, leaving 10 bases between them. The CDR3 is 14 amino acids. As DNA, the CDR3 is TGTGCCAGCAGCCAATCGGTGCAGATATACGAGCAGTACTTC. Residues: CASSQSVQIYEQYF. The whole variable domain, remainder taken from reference TRBV16 and TRBJ2-7, is GEEVAQTPKHLVRGEGQKAKLYCAPIKGHSYVFWYQQVLKNEFKFLISFQNENVFDETGMPKERFSAKCLPNSPCSLEIQATKLEDSAVYFCASSQSVQIYEQYFGPGTRLTVT.

V and J are TRBV6-2 or TRBV6-3 and TRBJ2-5; D gene uncertain. The V gene lost 2 bases and the J gene lost 8 bases, with 18 bases spanning the gap. CDR1 is MNHEY and CDR2 is SVGEGT in the germline V gene. The CDR3 contains 15 residues. This CDR3 is CASSYRDLAYGTQYF. CDR3 sequence (DNA): TGTGCCAGCAGTTACCGAGATTTGGCGTATGGAACCCAGTACTTC.

V usage is TRBV7-9 and J usage is TRBJ2-2; D possibly corresponds to TRBD2 (5 bases). Germline CDR1 reads SEHNR; CDR2 reads FQNEAQ (reference sequence). This CDR3 comprises 14 residues. V shed 5 bases and J shed 7 bases, with 14 bases lying between them. CDR3 in DNA: TGTGCCAGCAGCGAAATGGCTAGCAGCGGGGAGCTGTTTTTT. Translating gives CASSEMASSGELFF.

Comment on this clonotype: A single base separates this from a much larger clone, so it may be a read error. V and J are TRBV7-9 and TRBJ1-2; a possible D gene is TRBD1 (6 bases). The CDR3 totals 12 residues. V shed 1 base and J shed 12 bases, with 12 bases lying between them. Looked up from germline, CDR1 is SEHNR and CDR2 is FQNEAQ (reference sequence). In nucleotides, the CDR3 is TGTGCCAGCAGCTTAGAAGGGGGAGGGGACACCTTC. It specifies CASSLEGGGDTF.

The V and J genes are TRBV5-1 and TRBJ1-2; a weak D match, TRBD1 (5 bases). This CDR3 spans 14 amino acids. V dropped 0 bases and J dropped 6 bases, with 12 bases sitting between them. The germline gives CDR1 SGHRS, CDR2 YFSETQ. For the CDR3, the DNA is TGCGCCAGCAGCTTGGCTGTGGGGGAGGATGGCTACACCTTC. It encodes CASSLAVGEDGYTF. Together with reference TRBV5-1 and TRBJ1-2, the CDR3 gives the full variable domain: KAGVTQTPRYLIKTRGQQVTLSCSPISGHRSVSWYQQTPGQGLQFLFEYFSETQRNKGNFPGRFSGRQFSNSRSEMNVSTLELGDSALYLCASSLAVGEDGYTFGSGTRLTVV.

This clonotype has only one observation. V gene TRBV25-1 combines with J gene TRBJ1-2, with D possibly TRBD1 on 5 matching bases. Germline assignment: CDR1 MGHDK and CDR2 SYGVNS. With 4 bases removed from V and 13 bases from J, the gap between germline ends came to 16 bases. This CDR3 contains 12 residues. The CDR3 DNA is TGTGCCAGCAGTGGACCTGGGGGGGTCACCACCTTC. As protein: CASSGPGGVTTF.

This clonotype has ten or more counts. This chain links TRBV7-3 with TRBJ2-1, with 12 bases fitting TRBD2. V was clipped by 3 bases and J by 4 bases; unmatched bases: 1. The CDR3 length is 15 residues. CDR1 and CDR2 from the germline V gene are SGHTA and FQGTGA. The CDR3 region is CASSFTSGGYNEQFF. DNA of the CDR3: TGTGCCAGCAGCTTTACTAGCGGGGGGTACAATGAGCAGTTCTTC.

This chain connects TRBV5-1 to TRBJ2-1; 11 bases line up with TRBD2. V gave up 5 bases and J gave up 5 bases; unmatched junction bases: 9. Germline V CDR1 and CDR2: SGHRS, YFSETQ. This CDR3 comprises 16 residues. CDR3 bases: TGCGCCAGCAGTCCATATAGCGGGGGGGCCGACAATGAGCAGTTCTTC. Its translation: CASSPYSGGADNEQFF.

A remark on this clonotype: A junction boundary mismatches the germline segment, possibly from a read error. The chain joins TRBV5-6 to TRBJ2-3; 10 bases line up with TRBD2. Per germline, CDR1 SGHDT and CDR2 YYEEEE. There are 17 residues in the CDR3. CDR3 coding DNA: TGTGCCGGCAGCTTGGAGCTAGCGGGGGCATTCACAGATACGCAGTATTTT. Its protein product is CAGSLELAGAFTDTQYF. Using reference TRBV5-6 and TRBJ2-3 for the parts outside the CDR3, the full variable domain is DAGVTQSPTHLIKTRGQQVTLRCSPKSGHDTVSWYQQALGQGPQFIFQYYEEEERQRGNFPDRFSGHQFPNYSSELNVNALLLGDSALYLCAGSLELAGAFTDTQYFGPGTRLTVL.

This clonotype turned up a few times. This chain links TRBV30 with TRBJ1-1; the D is unclear. V gave up 6 bases and J gave up 1 base, with 15 bases separating them. CDR3 length: 14 residues. In germline, CDR1 is GTSNPN, CDR2 SVGIG (reference sequence). CDR3 sequence (DNA): TGTGCCTGCCACCAAGGCTTTCGGAACACTGAAGCTTTCTTT. Its translation: CACHQGFRNTEAFF.

The chain uses TRBV7-9 and TRBJ1-5, with D perhaps TRBD1 (5 bases). CDR1 and CDR2 (germline): SEHNR, FQNEAQ (reference sequence). The CDR3 runs 14 residues. V was clipped by 5 bases and J by 0 bases, with 8 bases between them. Here the CDR3 DNA reads TGTGCCAGCAGCACGGACACTAGCAATCAGCCCCAGCATTTT. Residues: CASSTDTSNQPQHF.

The genes are TRBV7-9 and TRBJ2-2; TRBD1 aligns across 7 bases. The ends lost 5 bases at V and 4 bases at J; junction bases unmatched: 10. The CDR3 has 16 residues. The V gene's germline CDR1 is SEHNR and CDR2 FQNEAQ (reference sequence). CDR3 bases: TGTGCCAGCAGCCAACCGACAGGGTCGATCACCGGGGAGCTGTTTTTT. Its translation: CASSQPTGSITGELFF.

J is TRBJ2-3 and V is TRBV15; D not resolved. The CDR3 sequence is 15 residues long. Germline assignment: CDR1 LNHNV and CDR2 YYDKDF (reference sequence). Trimming removed 0 bases at V and 4 bases at J, with 11 bases between. The DNA of the CDR3 is TGTGCCACCAGCAGAGAGAGGCCACGGGCAGATACGCAGTATTTT. Translation: CATSRERPRADTQYF.

CDR3 region: CASSLGLGQGNIYGYTF. CDR3 nucleotides: TGTGCCAGCAGTTTAGGTTTAGGACAAGGGAATATCTATGGCTACACCTTC. The chain couples TRBV12-3 or TRBV12-4 to TRBJ1-2; possible D gene TRBD1, 5 bases. The CDR3 consists of 17 residues. Trimming stripped 1 base from V and 4 bases from J, with 19 bases between.